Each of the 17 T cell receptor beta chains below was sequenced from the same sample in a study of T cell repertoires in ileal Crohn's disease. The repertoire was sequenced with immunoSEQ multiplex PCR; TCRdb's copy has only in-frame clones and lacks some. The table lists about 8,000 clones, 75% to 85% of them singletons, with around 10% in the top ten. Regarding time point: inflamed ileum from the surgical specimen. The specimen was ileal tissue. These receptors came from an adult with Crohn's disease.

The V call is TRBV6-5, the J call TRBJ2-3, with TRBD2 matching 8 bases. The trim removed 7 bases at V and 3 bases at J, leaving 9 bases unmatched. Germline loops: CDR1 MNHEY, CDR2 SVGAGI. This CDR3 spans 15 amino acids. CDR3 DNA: TGTGCCAGCAACAGCTTCGGGGGGGGTACAGATACGCAGTATTTT. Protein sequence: CASNSFGGGTDTQYF.

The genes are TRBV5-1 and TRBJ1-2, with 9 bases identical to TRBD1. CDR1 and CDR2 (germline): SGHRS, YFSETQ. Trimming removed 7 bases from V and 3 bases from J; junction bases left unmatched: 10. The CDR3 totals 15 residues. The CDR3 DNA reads TGCGCCAGCGATCCGGGACAGGGAAGTGACTATGGCTACACCTTC. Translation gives CASDPGQGSDYGYTF.

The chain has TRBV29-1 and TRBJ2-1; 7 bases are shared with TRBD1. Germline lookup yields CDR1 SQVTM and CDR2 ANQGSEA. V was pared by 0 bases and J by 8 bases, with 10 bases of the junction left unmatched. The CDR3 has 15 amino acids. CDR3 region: CSVEEGGQGSDEQFF. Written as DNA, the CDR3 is TGCAGCGTTGAAGAAGGGGGCCAGGGGAGCGATGAGCAGTTCTTC.

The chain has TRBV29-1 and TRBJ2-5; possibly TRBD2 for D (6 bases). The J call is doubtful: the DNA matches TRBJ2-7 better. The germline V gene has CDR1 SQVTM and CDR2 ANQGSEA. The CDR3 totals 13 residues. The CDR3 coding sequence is TGCAGCGTTCGCCCCGGGGGAGCCTACGAGCAGTACTTC. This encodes CSVRPGGAYEQYF.

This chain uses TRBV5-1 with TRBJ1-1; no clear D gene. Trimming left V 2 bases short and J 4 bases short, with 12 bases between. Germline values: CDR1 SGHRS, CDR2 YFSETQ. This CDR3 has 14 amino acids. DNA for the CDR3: TGCGCCAGCAGCTTTGGAAACTCGGGCACTGAAGCTTTCTTT. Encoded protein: CASSFGNSGTEAFF.

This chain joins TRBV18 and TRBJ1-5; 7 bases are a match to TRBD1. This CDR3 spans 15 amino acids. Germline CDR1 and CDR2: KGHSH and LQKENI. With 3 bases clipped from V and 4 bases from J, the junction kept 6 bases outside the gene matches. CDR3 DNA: TGTGCCAGCTCACCTACGGACAGGACGAATCAGCCCCAGCATTTT. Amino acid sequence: CASSPTDRTNQPQHF. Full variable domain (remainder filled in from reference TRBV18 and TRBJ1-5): NAGVMQNPRHLVRRRGQEARLRCSPMKGHSHVYWYRQLPEEGLKFMVYLQKENIIDESGMPKERFSAEFPKEGPSILRIQQVVRGDSAAYFCASSPTDRTNQPQHFGDGTRLSIL.

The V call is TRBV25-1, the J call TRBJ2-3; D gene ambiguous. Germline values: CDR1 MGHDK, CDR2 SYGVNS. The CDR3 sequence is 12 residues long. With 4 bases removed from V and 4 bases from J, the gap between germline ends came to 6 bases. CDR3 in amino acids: CASSGSADTQYF. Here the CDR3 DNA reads TGTGCCAGCAGTGGGTCTGCAGATACGCAGTATTTT.

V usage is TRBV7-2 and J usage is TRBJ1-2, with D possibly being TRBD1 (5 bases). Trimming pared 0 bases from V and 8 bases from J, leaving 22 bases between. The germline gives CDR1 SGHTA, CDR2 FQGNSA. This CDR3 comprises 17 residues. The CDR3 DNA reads TGTGCCAGCAGCTTAGCTTCCGGGGCAGGGAGTACACGAGGCTACACCTTC. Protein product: CASSLASGAGSTRGYTF.

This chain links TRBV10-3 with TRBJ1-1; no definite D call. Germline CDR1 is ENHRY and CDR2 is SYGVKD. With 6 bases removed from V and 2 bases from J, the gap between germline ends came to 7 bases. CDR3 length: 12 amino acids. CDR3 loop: CAIRDINTEAFF. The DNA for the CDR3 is TGTGCCATCAGAGACATTAACACTGAAGCTTTCTTT.

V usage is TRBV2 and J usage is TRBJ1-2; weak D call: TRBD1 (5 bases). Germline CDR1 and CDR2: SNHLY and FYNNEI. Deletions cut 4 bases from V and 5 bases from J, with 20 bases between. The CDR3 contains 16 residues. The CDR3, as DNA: TGTGCCAGCAGTGGCCCCTCGGGGGGAAGGAGATATGGCTACACCTTC. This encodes CASSGPSGGRRYGYTF.

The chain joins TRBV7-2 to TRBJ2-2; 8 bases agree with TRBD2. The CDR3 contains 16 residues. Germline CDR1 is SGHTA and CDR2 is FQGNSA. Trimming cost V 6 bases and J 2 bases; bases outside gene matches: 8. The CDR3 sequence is CASSKVSGSNTGELFF. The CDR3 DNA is TGTGCCAGCAGTAAAGTCAGCGGGAGTAACACCGGGGAGCTGTTTTTT.

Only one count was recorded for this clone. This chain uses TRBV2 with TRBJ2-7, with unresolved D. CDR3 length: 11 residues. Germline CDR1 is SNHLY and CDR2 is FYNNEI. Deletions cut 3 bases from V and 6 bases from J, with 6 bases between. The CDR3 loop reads CASSDSVEQYF. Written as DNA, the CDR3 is TGTGCCAGCAGTGATTCCGTCGAGCAGTACTTC.

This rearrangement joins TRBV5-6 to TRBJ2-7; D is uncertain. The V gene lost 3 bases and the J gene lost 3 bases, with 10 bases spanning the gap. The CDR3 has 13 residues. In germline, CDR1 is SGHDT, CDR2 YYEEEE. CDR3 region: CASSSTDGYEQYF. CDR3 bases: TGTGCCAGCAGCTCAACGGACGGCTACGAGCAGTACTTC.

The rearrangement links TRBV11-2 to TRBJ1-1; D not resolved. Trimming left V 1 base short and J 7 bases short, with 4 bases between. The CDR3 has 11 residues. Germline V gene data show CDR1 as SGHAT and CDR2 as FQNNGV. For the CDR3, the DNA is TGTGCCAGCAGCTTAGTTGGTGAAGCTTTCTTT. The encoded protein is CASSLVGEAFF.

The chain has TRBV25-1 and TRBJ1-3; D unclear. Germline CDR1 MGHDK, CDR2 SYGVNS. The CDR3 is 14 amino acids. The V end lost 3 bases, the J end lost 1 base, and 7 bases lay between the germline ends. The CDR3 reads CASSEERSGNTIYF. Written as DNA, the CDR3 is TGTGCCAGCAGTGAGGAGCGGTCTGGAAACACCATATATTTT.

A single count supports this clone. This CDR3 reads CASSHNGILAGLGGGELFF. The CDR3 bases are TGTGCCAGCAGCCATAACGGGATACTAGCGGGTCTCGGCGGCGGGGAGCTGTTTTTT. The J gene is TRBJ2-2, the V gene TRBV27; the match to TRBD2 covers 9 bases. Germline-derived CDR1 and CDR2 are MNHEY and SMNVEV (reference sequence). This CDR3 has 19 residues. The V gene end was trimmed by 6 bases and the J gene end by 7 bases; junction bases not matched to a gene: 21.

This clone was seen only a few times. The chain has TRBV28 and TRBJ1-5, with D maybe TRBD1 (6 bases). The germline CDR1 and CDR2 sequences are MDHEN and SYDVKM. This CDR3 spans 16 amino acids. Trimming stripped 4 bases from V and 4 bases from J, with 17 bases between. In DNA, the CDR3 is TGTGCCAGCAGTTCATACATGGACAGCTCAAATCAGCCCCAGCATTTT. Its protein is CASSSYMDSSNQPQHF.